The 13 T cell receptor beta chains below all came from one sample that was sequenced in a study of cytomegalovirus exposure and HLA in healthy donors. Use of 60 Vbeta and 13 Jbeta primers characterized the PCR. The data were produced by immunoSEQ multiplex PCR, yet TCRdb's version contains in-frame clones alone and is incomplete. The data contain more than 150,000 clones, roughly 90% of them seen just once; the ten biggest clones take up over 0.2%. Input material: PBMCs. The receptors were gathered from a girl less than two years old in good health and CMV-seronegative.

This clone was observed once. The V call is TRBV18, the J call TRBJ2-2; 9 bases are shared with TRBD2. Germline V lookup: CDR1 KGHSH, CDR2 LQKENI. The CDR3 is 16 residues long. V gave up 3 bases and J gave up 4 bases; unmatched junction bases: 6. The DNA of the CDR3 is TGTGCCAGCTCACCGCGTAGCGGGAGCCTCACCGGGGAGCTGTTTTTT. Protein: CASSPRSGSLTGELFF.

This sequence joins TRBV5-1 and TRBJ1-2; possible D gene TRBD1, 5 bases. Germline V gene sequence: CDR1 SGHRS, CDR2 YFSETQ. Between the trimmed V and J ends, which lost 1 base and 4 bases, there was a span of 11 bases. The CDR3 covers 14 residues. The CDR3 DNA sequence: TGCGCCAGCAGCTTGATGGGGGGGGTCTATGGCTACACCTTC. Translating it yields CASSLMGGVYGYTF.

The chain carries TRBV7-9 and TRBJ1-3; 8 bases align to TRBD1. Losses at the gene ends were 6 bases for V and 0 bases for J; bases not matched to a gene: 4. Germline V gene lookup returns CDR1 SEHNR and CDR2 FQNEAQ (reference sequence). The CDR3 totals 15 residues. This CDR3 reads CASRQDRASGNTIYF. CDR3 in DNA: TGTGCCAGCAGGCAGGACAGGGCCTCTGGAAACACCATATATTTT.

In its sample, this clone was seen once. CDR3 DNA sequence: TGTGCCAGCAGCCCCCCTGTACTAGCGGGGCTCTACAATGAGCAGTTCTTC. Its protein product is CASSPPVLAGLYNEQFF. The chain joins TRBV27 to TRBJ2-1; TRBD2 matches 10 bases. The CDR3 is 17 residues long. Germline assignment: CDR1 MNHEY and CDR2 SMNVEV (reference sequence). The junction had 11 bases not matched to a gene; V was cut back by 6 bases and J by 3 bases.

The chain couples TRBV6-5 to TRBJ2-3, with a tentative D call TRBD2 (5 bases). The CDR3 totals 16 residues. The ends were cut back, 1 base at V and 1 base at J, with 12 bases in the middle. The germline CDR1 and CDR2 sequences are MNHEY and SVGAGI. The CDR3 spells CASSYFASIGTDTQYF. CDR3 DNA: TGTGCCAGCAGTTACTTTGCTAGCATTGGCACAGATACGCAGTATTTT.

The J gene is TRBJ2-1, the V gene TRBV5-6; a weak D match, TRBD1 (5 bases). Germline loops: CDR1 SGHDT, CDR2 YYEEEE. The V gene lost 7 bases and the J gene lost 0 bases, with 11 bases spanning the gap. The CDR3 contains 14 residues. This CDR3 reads CASYRTNSYNEQFF. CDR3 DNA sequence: TGTGCCAGCTATAGGACAAACTCCTACAATGAGCAGTTCTTC.

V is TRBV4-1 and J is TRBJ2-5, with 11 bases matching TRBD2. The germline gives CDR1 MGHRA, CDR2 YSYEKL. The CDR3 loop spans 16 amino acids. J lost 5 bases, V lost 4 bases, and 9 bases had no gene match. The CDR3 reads CASSRTPSGGSETQYF. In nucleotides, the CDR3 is TGCGCCAGCAGCCGAACCCCTAGCGGGGGGTCGGAGACCCAGTACTTC.

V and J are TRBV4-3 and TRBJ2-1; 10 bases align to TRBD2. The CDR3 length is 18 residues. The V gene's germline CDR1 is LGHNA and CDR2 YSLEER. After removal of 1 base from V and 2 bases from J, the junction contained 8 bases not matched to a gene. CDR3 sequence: CASSQGPSGSTTYNEQFF. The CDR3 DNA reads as TGCGCCAGCAGCCAAGGTCCTAGCGGGAGTACCACCTACAATGAGCAGTTCTTC.

CDR3 in amino acids: CASSQKGGGYEQYF. CDR3 sequence (DNA): TGCGCCAGCAGCCAAAAAGGGGGGGGCTACGAGCAGTACTTC. The rearrangement links TRBV4-1 to TRBJ2-7, with D maybe TRBD2 (7 bases). The CDR3 runs to 14 residues. The germline gives CDR1 MGHRA, CDR2 YSYEKL. Trimming left V 2 bases short and J 3 bases short, with 11 bases between.

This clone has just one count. This chain's CDR3 is CAWSEGYTYEQYF. The CDR3 nucleotides read TGTGCCTGGAGCGAGGGATATACCTACGAGCAGTACTTC. The rearrangement joins TRBV30 to TRBJ2-7; a weak D match, TRBD2 (5 bases). V was trimmed by 3 bases and J by 2 bases, leaving 11 bases between them. The germline V gene encodes CDR1 GTSNPN and CDR2 SVGIG (reference sequence). CDR3 length: 13 residues.

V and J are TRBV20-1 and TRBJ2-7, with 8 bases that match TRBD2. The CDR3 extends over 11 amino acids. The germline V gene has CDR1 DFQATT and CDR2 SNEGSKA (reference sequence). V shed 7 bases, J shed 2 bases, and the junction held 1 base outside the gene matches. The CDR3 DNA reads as TGCAGTGTCGGGAGGGCCTACGAGCAGTACTTC. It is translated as CSVGRAYEQYF.

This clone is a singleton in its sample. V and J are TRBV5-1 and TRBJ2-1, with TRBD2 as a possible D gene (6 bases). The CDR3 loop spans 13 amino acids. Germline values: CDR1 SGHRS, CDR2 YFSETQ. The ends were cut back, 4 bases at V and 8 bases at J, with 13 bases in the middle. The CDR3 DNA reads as TGCGCCAGCAGCCAAACCGGGGGTTATGAGCAGTTCTTC. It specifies CASSQTGGYEQFF.

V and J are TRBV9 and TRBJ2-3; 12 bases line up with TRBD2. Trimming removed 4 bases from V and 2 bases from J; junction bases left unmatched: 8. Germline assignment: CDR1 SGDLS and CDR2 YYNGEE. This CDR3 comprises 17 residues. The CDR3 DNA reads TGTGCCAGCAGCCACCAAACTAGCGGGAGGATCACAGATACGCAGTATTTT. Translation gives CASSHQTSGRITDTQYF.